This TCR beta chain stems from a study of beta chain features in type 1 diabetes. CDR1 and CDR2 from the germline V gene are SGDLS and YYNGEE. This CDR3 comprises 14 residues. Trimming left V 2 bases short and J 4 bases short, with 12 bases between. Study-level points and caveats: For Type 1 diabetes patients, all four CD4+ subsets carried TCRB CDR3s that were moderately but significantly shorter. The VDJ junctions of type 1 diabetes patients carried fewer insertions and more deletions. The similarity of naive, central memory and Treg TCRB repertoires appeared greater among patients than among healthy donors.

Sequenced material consisted of expressed TCRB transcripts (all of the isolated RNA was reverse transcribed). Profiled with immunoSEQ multiplex PCR; TCRdb holds only in-frame clones, not every one. The sample includes some 900,000 clones, 17% seen only once; the top ten take 0.02% to 0.025%. Remarks on this clone: The antigen is unknown.

What was sequenced was naive CD4+ T cells from blood. This sequence was found in a woman aged 18-35 years in good health. V and J are TRBV9 and TRBJ1-1, with a tentative D call TRBD1 (5 bases). CDR3 loop: CASSVRAVSTEAFF. CDR3 nucleotide sequence: TGTGCCAGCAGCGTCAGGGCGGTGAGCACTGAAGCTTTCTTT.